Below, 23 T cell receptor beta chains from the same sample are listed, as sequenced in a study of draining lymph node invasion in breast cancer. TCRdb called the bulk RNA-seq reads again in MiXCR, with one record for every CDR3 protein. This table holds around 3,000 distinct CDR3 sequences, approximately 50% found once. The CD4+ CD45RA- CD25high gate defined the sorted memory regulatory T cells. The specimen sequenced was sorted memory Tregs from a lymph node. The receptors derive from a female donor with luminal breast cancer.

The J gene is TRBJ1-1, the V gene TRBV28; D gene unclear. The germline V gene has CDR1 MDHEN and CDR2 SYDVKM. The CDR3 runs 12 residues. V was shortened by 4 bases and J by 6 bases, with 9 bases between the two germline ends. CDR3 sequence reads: CASSSQVPEAFF. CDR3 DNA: TGTGCCAGCAGTTCTCAGGTTCCTGAAGCTTTCTTT.

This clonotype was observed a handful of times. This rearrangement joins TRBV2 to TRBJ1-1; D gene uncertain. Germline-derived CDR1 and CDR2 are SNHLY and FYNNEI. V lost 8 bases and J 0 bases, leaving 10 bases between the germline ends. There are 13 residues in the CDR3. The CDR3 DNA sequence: TGTGCCAGCGGATCACAGCTGAACACTGAAGCTTTCTTT. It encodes CASGSQLNTEAFF.

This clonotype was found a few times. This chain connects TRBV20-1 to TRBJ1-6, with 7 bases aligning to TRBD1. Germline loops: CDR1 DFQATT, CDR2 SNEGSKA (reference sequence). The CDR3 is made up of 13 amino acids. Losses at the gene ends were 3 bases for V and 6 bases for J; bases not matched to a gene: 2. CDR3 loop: CSARGTVNSPLHF. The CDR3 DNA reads TGCAGTGCTAGGGGGACAGTTAATTCACCCCTCCACTTT.

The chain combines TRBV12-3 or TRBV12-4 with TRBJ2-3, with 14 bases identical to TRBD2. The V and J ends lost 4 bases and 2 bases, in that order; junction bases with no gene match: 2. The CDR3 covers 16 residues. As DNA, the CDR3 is TGTGCCAGCAGTTGGACTAGCGGGGGGTTCACAGATACGCAGTATTTT. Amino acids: CASSWTSGGFTDTQYF.

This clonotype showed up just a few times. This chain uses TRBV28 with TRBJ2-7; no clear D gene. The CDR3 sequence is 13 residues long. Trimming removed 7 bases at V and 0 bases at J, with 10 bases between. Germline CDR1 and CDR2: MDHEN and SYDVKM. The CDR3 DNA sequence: TGTGCCAGCACAGGTCTGCTCTCCTACGAGCAGTACTTC. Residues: CASTGLLSYEQYF.

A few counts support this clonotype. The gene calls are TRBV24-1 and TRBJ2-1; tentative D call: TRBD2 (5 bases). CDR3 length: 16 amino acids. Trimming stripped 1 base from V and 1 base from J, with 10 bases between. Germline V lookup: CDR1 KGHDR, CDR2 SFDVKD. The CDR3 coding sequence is TGTGCCACCAGTGATTTAGGCAGCGGTTCCTACAATGAGCAGTTCTTC. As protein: CATSDLGSGSYNEQFF.

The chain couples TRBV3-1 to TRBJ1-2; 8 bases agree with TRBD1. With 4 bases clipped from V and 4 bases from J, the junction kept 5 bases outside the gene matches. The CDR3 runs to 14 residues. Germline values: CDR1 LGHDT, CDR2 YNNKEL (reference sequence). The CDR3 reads CASSRTRGPYGYTF. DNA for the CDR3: TGTGCCAGCAGCCGAACCAGGGGGCCCTATGGCTACACCTTC.

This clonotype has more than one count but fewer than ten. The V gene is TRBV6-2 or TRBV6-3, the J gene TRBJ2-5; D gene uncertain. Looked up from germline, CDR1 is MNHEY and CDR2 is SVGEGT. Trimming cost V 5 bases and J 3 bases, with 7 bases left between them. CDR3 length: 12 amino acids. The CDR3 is CASSPGEETQYF. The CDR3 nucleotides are TGTGCCAGCAGTCCTGGAGAAGAGACCCAGTACTTC.

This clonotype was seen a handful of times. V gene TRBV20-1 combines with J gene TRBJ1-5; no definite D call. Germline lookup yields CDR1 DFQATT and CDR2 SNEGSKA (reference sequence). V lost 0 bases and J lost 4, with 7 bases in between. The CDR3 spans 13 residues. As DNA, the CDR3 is TGCAGTGCTAGAGAGTCTTATAATCAGCCCCAGCATTTT. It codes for CSARESYNQPQHF.

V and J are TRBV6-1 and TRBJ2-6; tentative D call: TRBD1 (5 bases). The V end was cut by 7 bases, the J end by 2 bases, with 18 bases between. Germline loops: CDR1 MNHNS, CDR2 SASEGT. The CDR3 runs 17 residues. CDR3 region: CASIPPRGAPGANVLTF. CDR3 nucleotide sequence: TGTGCCAGCATCCCCCCACGTGGGGCCCCTGGGGCCAACGTCCTGACTTTC.

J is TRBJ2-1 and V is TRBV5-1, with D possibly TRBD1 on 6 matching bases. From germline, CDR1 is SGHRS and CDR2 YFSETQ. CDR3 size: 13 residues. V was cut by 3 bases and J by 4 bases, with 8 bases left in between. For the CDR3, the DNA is TGCGCCAGCAGCTACGGACAGTACAATGAGCAGTTCTTC. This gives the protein CASSYGQYNEQFF.

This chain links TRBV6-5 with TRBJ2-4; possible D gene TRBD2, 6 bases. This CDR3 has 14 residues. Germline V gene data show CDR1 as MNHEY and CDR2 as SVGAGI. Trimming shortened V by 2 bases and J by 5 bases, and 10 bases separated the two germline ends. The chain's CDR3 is CASSYGGNQNIQYF. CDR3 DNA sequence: TGTGCCAGCAGTTACGGGGGGAACCAAAACATTCAGTACTTC.

This CDR3 reads CASSPRWGGGTDEQFF. CDR3 DNA: TGTGCCAGCAGCCCTCGGTGGGGGGGCGGGACTGACGAGCAGTTCTTC. The chain employs TRBV7-9 and TRBJ2-1, with D possibly matching TRBD2 (7 bases). V was cut by 5 bases and J by 10 bases, with 24 bases left in between. The CDR3 loop spans 16 amino acids. Germline V CDR1 and CDR2: SEHNR, FQNEAQ (reference sequence).

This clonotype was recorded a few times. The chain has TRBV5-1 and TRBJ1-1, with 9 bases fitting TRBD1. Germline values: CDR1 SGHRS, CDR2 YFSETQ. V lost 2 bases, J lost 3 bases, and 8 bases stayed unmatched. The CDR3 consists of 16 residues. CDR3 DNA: TGCGCCAGCAGCTTCACGCGGACAGGGGTGGACACTGAAGCTTTCTTT. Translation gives CASSFTRTGVDTEAFF.

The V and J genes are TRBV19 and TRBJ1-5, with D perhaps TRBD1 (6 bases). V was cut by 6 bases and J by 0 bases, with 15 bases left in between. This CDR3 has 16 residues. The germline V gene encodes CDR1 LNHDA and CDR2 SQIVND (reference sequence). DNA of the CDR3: TGTGCCAGTAGGGGAGGGGGGGCCTTTAGCAATCAGCCCCAGCATTTT. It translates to CASRGGGAFSNQPQHF.

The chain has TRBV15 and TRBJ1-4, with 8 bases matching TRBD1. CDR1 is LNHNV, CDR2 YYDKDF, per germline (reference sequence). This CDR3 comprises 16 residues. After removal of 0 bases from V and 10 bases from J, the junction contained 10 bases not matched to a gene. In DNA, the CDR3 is TGTGCCACCAGCAGAGATGAATCGGACAGGGACGGAAAACTGTTTTTT. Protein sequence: CATSRDESDRDGKLFF.

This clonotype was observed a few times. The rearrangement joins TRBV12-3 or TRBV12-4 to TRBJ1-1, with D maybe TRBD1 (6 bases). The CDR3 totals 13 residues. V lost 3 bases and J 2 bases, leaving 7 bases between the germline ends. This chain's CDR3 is CASSFGGNTEAFF. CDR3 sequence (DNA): TGTGCCAGCAGTTTCGGGGGCAACACTGAAGCTTTCTTT.

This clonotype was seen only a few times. CDR3 sequence reads: CASSLVRGEQFF. The CDR3 nucleotides are TGTGCCAGCAGCCTAGTGAGGGGTGAGCAGTTCTTC. The rearrangement joins TRBV11-3 to TRBJ2-1; either TRBD1 or TRBD2 may supply D (5 bases each). V was shortened by 5 bases and J by 9 bases, with 11 bases between the two germline ends. Germline V gene data show CDR1 as SGHNT and CDR2 as YENEEA. The CDR3 totals 12 residues.

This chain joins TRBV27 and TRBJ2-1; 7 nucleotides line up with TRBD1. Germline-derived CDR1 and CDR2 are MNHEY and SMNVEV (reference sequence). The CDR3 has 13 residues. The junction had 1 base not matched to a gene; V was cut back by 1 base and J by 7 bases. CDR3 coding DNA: TGTGCCAGCAGTTTATTCAGGGGGAATGAGCAGTTCTTC. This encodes CASSLFRGNEQFF.

The CDR3 spells CSARDRRTSGRGVNEQFF. In DNA, the CDR3 is TGCAGTGCTAGAGATCGGAGGACTAGCGGGAGGGGAGTCAATGAGCAGTTCTTC. The rearrangement links TRBV20-1 to TRBJ2-1, with 15 nucleotides matching TRBD2. The CDR3 contains 18 residues. The germline CDR1 and CDR2 sequences are DFQATT and SNEGSKA (reference sequence). V lost 0 bases to trimming and J lost 6 bases; unmatched junction nucleotides: 9.

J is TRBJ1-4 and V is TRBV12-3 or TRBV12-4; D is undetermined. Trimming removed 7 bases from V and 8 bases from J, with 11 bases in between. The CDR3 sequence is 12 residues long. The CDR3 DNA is TGTGCCAGCAAGGGCTACGGGGAAAAACTGTTTTTT. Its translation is CASKGYGEKLFF.

The CDR3 DNA follows: TGTGCCAGCAGCTTAGCTCCCGACCAAGAGACCCAGTACTTC. Residues: CASSLAPDQETQYF. This sequence joins TRBV7-9 and TRBJ2-5; D unresolved. V lost 0 bases to trimming and J lost 0 bases, with 5 bases between them. The CDR3 runs to 14 residues. Germline CDR1 SEHNR, CDR2 FQNEAQ (reference sequence). Full variable domain (outside the CDR3, taken from reference TRBV7-9 and TRBJ2-5): DTGVSQNPRHKITKRGQNVTFRCDPISEHNRLYWYRQTLGQGPEFLTYFQNEAQLEKSRLLSDRFSAERPKGSFSTLEIQRTEQGDSAMYLCASSLAPDQETQYFGPGTRLLVL.

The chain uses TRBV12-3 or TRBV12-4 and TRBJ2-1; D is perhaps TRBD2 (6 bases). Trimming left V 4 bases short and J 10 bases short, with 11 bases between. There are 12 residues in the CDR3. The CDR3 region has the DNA TGTGCCAGCAGTTCTAGCGTCTTGGAGCAGTTCTTC. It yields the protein CASSSSVLEQFF.